This T cell receptor (beta chain) was retrieved from a study of blood T cell repertoires in COVID-19. Looking at the study overall: Whether acute or convalescent, the COVID-19 samples came from the United States, Italy and Spain. PBMCs, B-cell-depleted T cells, or T cells were the source of the cDNA or gDNA that made up the material.

With regard to this clone: Sequence at one end of the junction differs from germline and may be a read error.

In the original analysis: Amplification from reference gene primers served as the basis for estimated nucleated cell counts. Profiling relied on immunoSEQ multiplex PCR, and the TCRdb table lists in-frame clones only, not all of them. That table gives V, J and clone size, and the DNA gave D and trimming. The repertoire holds about 140,000 clones, roughly three quarters seen once, with roughly 8.7% in the top ten. The CDR3 runs to 17 residues. Germline CDR1 SSHAT, CDR2 FNYEAQ (reference sequence). The sequence derives from a man between 50 and 59 years old with active or convalescent COVID-19. V and J are TRBV7-7 and TRBJ2-1; the match to TRBD2 covers 14 bases. The sequenced sample consisted of peripheral blood. Here the CDR3 DNA reads TGTGCTAGCAGCGAGTCCGGGACTAGCGGGAGAGGCAATGAGCAGTTCTTC. Amino acid sequence: CASSESGTSGRGNEQFF.